A selection of T cell receptor beta chains follows, all from one sample in a study of blood T cell repertoires in COVID-19. Produced via immunoSEQ multiplex PCR; TCRdb's table is partial and in-frame only. The data hold 200,000 to 250,000 clones, with under 90% observed a single time. Sequences were obtained from PBMCs or T cells enriched from blood (not recorded which). The receptors originated from a man aged 60 to 75 who had recovered from COVID-19. The CDR3 runs from the conserved cysteine through the conserved F or W. A D gene is named only where the DNA matches it firmly. Expanded clones get a size class; other rows say once, few or many, or leave the size out.

clone_size,v_call,d_call,j_call,cdr3_nt,cdr3_aa
NA,TRBV9,TRBD1,TRBJ2-3,TGTGCCAGCAGCGTGGGACAGGGGGCCGGCACAGATACGCAGTATTTT,CASSVGQGAGTDTQYF
NA,TRBV24-1,NA,TRBJ1-3,TGTGCCACCAGTGGGGGCAAGGATCCTGGAAACACCATATATTTT,CATSGGKDPGNTIYF
NA,TRBV7-2,NA,TRBJ1-1,TGTGCCAGCAGCAACCCGGGGGGGTGGTCTGAAGCTTTCTTT,CASSNPGGWSEAFF
NA,TRBV5-1,TRBD1,TRBJ2-3,TGCGCCAGCAGCTTGGGGGACAGGGACACAGATACGCAGTATTTT,CASSLGDRDTDTQYF
NA,TRBV20-1,NA,TRBJ1-1,TGCAGTGCTAGTCCCCAGGTTGACACTGAAGCTTTCTTT,CSASPQVDTEAFF
NA,TRBV11-3,NA,TRBJ1-4,TGTGCCAGCAGCTTAGATCCCGTGCGGGGTGAAAAACTGTTTTTT,CASSLDPVRGEKLFF
NA,TRBV4-1,TRBD1,TRBJ2-5,TGCGCCAGCAGCGAGGGACAGGGCGCCGAGACCCAGTACTTC,CASSEGQGAETQYF
few,TRBV7-6,NA,TRBJ2-3,TGTGCCAGCAGCGCCAGGCCCACTAGCACAGATACGCAGTATTTT,CASSARPTSTDTQYF
once,TRBV19,NA,TRBJ2-4,TGTGCCAGTAGTAGGACAGACATGGGGAAAAACATTCAGTACTTC,CASSRTDMGKNIQYF
NA,TRBV3-1/TRBV3-2,TRBD1,TRBJ1-1,TGTGCCAGCAGCCAAGGGAGACAGGGTCTGGCTGAAGCTTTCTTT,CASSQGRQGLAEAFF
NA,TRBV5-5,TRBD1,TRBJ2-7,TGTGCCAGCACTAGGGACAGAGGCCTGTACGAGCAGTACTTC,CASTRDRGLYEQYF
once,TRBV4-3,NA,TRBJ2-1,TGCGCCAGCAGCGTTGGGACTGACTACAATGAGCAGTTCTTC,CASSVGTDYNEQFF
NA,TRBV3-1/TRBV3-2,NA,TRBJ2-1,TGTGCCAGCAGCCAAGACCGGGTGAGCAATGAGCAGTTCTTC,CASSQDRVSNEQFF
NA,TRBV5-6,TRBD1,TRBJ1-6,TGTGCCAGCAGCTTAGAGGGGGCGTATAATTCACCCCTCCACTTT,CASSLEGAYNSPLHF
NA,TRBV15,NA,TRBJ1-5,TGTGCCACCAGCAGAGGTAAGGGGAATCAGCCCCAGCATTTT,CATSRGKGNQPQHF
NA,TRBV7-9,NA,TRBJ2-2,TGTGCCAGCAGCCCGGGGGAGCTGTTTTTT,CASSPGELFF
few,TRBV6-5,TRBD1,TRBJ2-7,TGTGCCAGTGCTTACCCCCGGGACAGATCCTACGAGCAGTACTTC,CASAYPRDRSYEQYF
once,TRBV24-1,TRBD1,TRBJ2-2,TGTGCCACCAGTGATACAGGGGCATACACCGGGGAGCTGTTTTTT,CATSDTGAYTGELFF
NA,TRBV13,TRBD1,TRBJ1-1,TGTGCCAGCAGCTGGACAGGGAACACTGAAGCTTTCTTT,CASSWTGNTEAFF
NA,TRBV10-3,TRBD2,TRBJ2-1,TGTGCCACCAGACAACCGGGACTAGCGGGGGGGAGTGGCAATGAGCAGTTCTTC,CATRQPGLAGGSGNEQFF
NA,TRBV19,TRBD1,TRBJ1-5,TGTGCCACCCAGAAGTCCGGGACAGGGAGGGGGCGAAGCAATCAGCCCCAGCATTTT,CATQKSGTGRGRSNQPQHF
NA,TRBV7-9,TRBD1,TRBJ1-1,TGTGCCAGCAGCTTAACAGGACAGGTGAAGAACACTGAAGCTTTCTTT,CASSLTGQVKNTEAFF
NA,TRBV7-2,NA,TRBJ2-1,TGTGCCAGCAGCTCACCGGGAAGCGCCGCCAATGAGCAGTTCTTC,CASSSPGSAANEQFF
NA,TRBV2,NA,TRBJ2-2,TGTGCCAGCAAACCCGGGACACTTACCGGGGAGCTGTTTTTT,CASKPGTLTGELFF
NA,TRBV24-1,TRBD1,TRBJ2-3,TGTGCCACCAGTGATGTTGGACAGGTAGATACGCAGTATTTT,CATSDVGQVDTQYF
once,TRBV11-1,TRBD1,TRBJ2-3,TGTGCCAGCAGCAGCCGGGACAGGGGGCTTTCGGATACGCAGTATTTT,CASSSRDRGLSDTQYF
NA,TRBV10-3,NA,TRBJ2-3,TGTGCCATCACGGCGGGGCTTAGCACAGATACGCAGTATTTT,CAITAGLSTDTQYF
NA,TRBV19,NA,TRBJ2-7,TGTGCCACCAGGGCCTCTTCCCACTACGAGCAGTACTTC,CATRASSHYEQYF
few,TRBV5-1,TRBD2,TRBJ2-1,TGCGCCAGCAGCTTAGAGGCCGGGACTATAGGCGAGCAGTTCTTC,CASSLEAGTIGEQFF
NA,TRBV29-1,TRBD2,TRBJ2-1,TGCAGCGTTAGAAGGGCGGCTAGCGGGGGACAGTTCTTC,CSVRRAASGGQFF
NA,TRBV24-1,NA,TRBJ2-1,TGTGCCACCAGTGGAGAAAGGGGGGGCGGCTACAATGAGCAGTTCTTC,CATSGERGGGYNEQFF
NA,TRBV3-1/TRBV3-2,NA,TRBJ1-1,TGTGCCAGCAGCCAAGCCGTCGGGAGGGGCATGAACACTGAAGCTTTCTTT,CASSQAVGRGMNTEAFF
few,TRBV27,NA,TRBJ1-1,TGTGCCAGCAGTTTATATCCGGGGGACACTGAAGCTTTCTTT,CASSLYPGDTEAFF
NA,TRBV24-1,NA,TRBJ2-2,TGTGCCACCAGTGATAGACAGCTAAGTCAAACCGGGGAGCTGTTTTTT,CATSDRQLSQTGELFF
NA,TRBV5-1,TRBD1,TRBJ1-1,TGCGCCAGCAATCCCGGGACAGGCAAAAACACTGAAGCTTTCTTT,CASNPGTGKNTEAFF
NA,TRBV7-9,NA,TRBJ2-1,TGTGCCAGCAGCTTGGGCCAAAACAATGAGCAGTTCTTC,CASSLGQNNEQFF
NA,TRBV28,NA,TRBJ2-1,TGTGCCAGCCAACAGGGTCCCAATGAGCAGTTCTTC,CASQQGPNEQFF
NA,TRBV2,NA,TRBJ1-3,TGTGCCAGCAGTGAAGTTCGGGGTGTAGGAAACACCATATATTTT,CASSEVRGVGNTIYF
NA,TRBV24-1,TRBD1,TRBJ1-2,TGTGCCACCAGTGAACCCGGGACAGGGGGTCACTATGGCTACACCTTC,CATSEPGTGGHYGYTF
NA,TRBV7-2,NA,TRBJ2-5,TGTGCCAGCAGCTTAGAATCTAGGCGGGAGACCCAGTACTTC,CASSLESRRETQYF
NA,TRBV5-1,TRBD1,TRBJ2-7,TGCGCCAGCAGCCATCCCCCCGGACAGGGGGCAAGTAGCTACGAGCAGTACTTC,CASSHPPGQGASSYEQYF
NA,TRBV4-3,TRBD1,TRBJ1-2,TGCGCCAGCAGCCAAAGTACAGGGGTCGGCTACACCTTC,CASSQSTGVGYTF
NA,TRBV18,NA,TRBJ2-7,TGTGCCAGCTCACCTTCTTCGCCAGGTTACCTCTACGAGCAGTACTTC,CASSPSSPGYLYEQYF
NA,TRBV3-1/TRBV3-2,NA,TRBJ2-7,TGTGCCAGCAGCCGTGGGACTCAAACCTACGAGCAGTACTTC,CASSRGTQTYEQYF
NA,TRBV18,TRBD1,TRBJ2-1,TGTGCCAGCTCACCCGGGACAGTCAATGAGCAGTTCTTC,CASSPGTVNEQFF
NA,TRBV6-5,TRBD2,TRBJ2-3,TGTGCCAGCAGTTCCAGGTTTGCGGGGGAGGCAGATACGCAGTATTTT,CASSSRFAGEADTQYF
NA,TRBV7-2,NA,TRBJ1-2,TGTGCCAGCAGCTTAGGCATGTCAGGGTATGGCTACACCTTC,CASSLGMSGYGYTF
NA,TRBV7-8,NA,TRBJ2-5,TGTGCCAGCAGCCCAAGCCGGACACGGCCACAAGAGACCCAGTACTTC,CASSPSRTRPQETQYF
few,TRBV19,NA,TRBJ2-2,TGTGCCAGTAGTTCGGGGGTCGTCGGGGAGCTGTTTTTT,CASSSGVVGELFF
NA,TRBV7-8,TRBD1,TRBJ2-7,TGTGCCAGCAGCCGGCCGGGACAGGGTTACGAGCAGTACTTC,CASSRPGQGYEQYF
NA,TRBV6-5,TRBD1,TRBJ1-4,TGTGCCAGCGGAGATGGACAGGGTGAGACCACTAAACTGTTTTTT,CASGDGQGETTKLFF
NA,TRBV7-2,NA,TRBJ1-2,TGTGCCAGCAGCTCACAGAGCTATGGCTACACCTTC,CASSSQSYGYTF
NA,TRBV4-2,NA,TRBJ1-2,TGTGCCAGCAGCCAAGATAAACGGGGAGGCGGCTACACCTTC,CASSQDKRGGGYTF
NA,TRBV29-1,NA,TRBJ1-1,TGCAGCGTTGGTTACAGCCTGAACACTGAAGCTTTCTTT,CSVGYSLNTEAFF
NA,TRBV3-1/TRBV3-2,NA,TRBJ2-7,TGTGCCAGCAGCCAAGCGAGTACGTACGAGCAGTACTTC,CASSQASTYEQYF
NA,TRBV7-9,TRBD1,TRBJ1-1,TGTGCCAGCAGCCCGGACAGGGTGAACACTGAAGCTTTCTTT,CASSPDRVNTEAFF
NA,TRBV2,NA,TRBJ1-1,TGTGCCAGCACTCACAGCGGGTACCCTGAAGCTTTCTTT,CASTHSGYPEAFF
once,TRBV5-1,NA,TRBJ1-2,TGCGCCAGCAGCTTTGGGCCTAACTATGGCTACACCTTC,CASSFGPNYGYTF
NA,TRBV7-2,TRBD2,TRBJ2-1,TGTGCCAGCAGCTTAATGCGCGGCGGGGGGGCCAATGAGCAGTTCTTC,CASSLMRGGGANEQFF
NA,TRBV12-3/TRBV12-4,NA,TRBJ2-7,TGTGCCAGCAGTAACTCTTACGAGCAGTACTTC,CASSNSYEQYF